This T cell receptor beta chain was profiled in a study of cytomegalovirus exposure and HLA in healthy donors (dated by TCRdb to between 2016 and 2019). General notes on the study: In an earlier analysis of some 550 of the donors, 276 Gb of sequence data and some 120 million unique TCR beta sequences from roughly 180 million T cells were reported. An early release covering roughly 640 HLA-typed donors comprised 250 to 350 gigabases of sequencing data and tens of millions of unique TCR sequences. Among the roughly 390 genotyped donors, around 81% belonged to the genetic ancestry cluster associated with self-reported Caucasian donors. The study aimed to test whether cataloging public T cell receptors could reveal signatures of past pathogen exposure. The study profiled the T cell repertoires of about 720 subjects by immunosequencing and related them to cytomegalovirus serostatus. Along with the roughly 670-subject first cohort, a separate validation cohort of over 90 different subjects was used. High-throughput TCR immunosequencing, statistical association of individual TCRs with disease status, and machine learning were combined to predict cytomegalovirus infection status. In a later analysis, previously published TCR beta repertoires from roughly 710 donors were re-analyzed and high-resolution HLA genotyping was added so that TCR occurrence patterns could be studied. The later analysis used no new phenotypic data to find candidate immune exposures, relying instead on TCR beta sequences and their occurrence across donors. An earlier analysis of some 600 of the donors applied high-throughput TCR beta sequencing to assess whether each TCR beta V gene segment acted as functional or pseudogenic. Donor age, sex, ethnicity and CMV serostatus were compiled together with the repertoire data. Genome-wide SNP genotypes for about three fifths of the roughly 670 donors were used in a later genetic analysis, which treated that subset as a discovery cohort. Every discovery cohort repertoire had been produced on one sequencing platform. Class I and class II HLA loci were covered by the typing at four-digit resolution. Typing coverage varied by locus: roughly 629-630 donors for A, B, C, DRB1 and DQB1; more than 500 for DQA1; nearly 610 for DPA1; fewer than 480 for DPB1. Four to six DR-DQ haplotypes were handled as single units for association and clustering, since linkage in the cohort was strong. Across about 380 genotyped donors of the cohort, an average of about 240,000 unique TCR beta nucleotide sequences per donor were sequenced, and 15% to 20% of those sequences were non-productive.

The library was produced with the immunoSEQ multiplex PCR assay. For the multiplex PCR, a mixture combining 60 forward primers for TCR Vbeta segments and 13 reverse primers for TCR Jbeta segments was used. The CDR3 region of rearranged TCR beta genes was amplified from genomic DNA with a multiplex PCR assay. The Illumina HiSeq System was used to sequence the amplified TCR beta libraries as 87-base-pair reads. Concerning the study's data processing: Across the 670 or so repertoires, a later analysis counted tens of millions of unique TCR beta chains, approximately 10 million of which were shared by at least two donors. Raw reads were error-corrected and collapsed into unique sequences with a nearest-neighbor algorithm that merged closely related sequences to remove PCR and sequencing errors. CDR3 sequences were aligned to IMGT reference sequences to assign V, D and J gene segments. Each retained sequence needed at least a six-nucleotide match to both a V gene segment and a J gene segment. A rearrangement was called productive if the CDR3 had no stop codons and remained in frame with V and J, and every other rearrangement was called non-productive. Following IMGT convention, CDR3 was defined as the stretch from the second conserved V-encoded cysteine up to the conserved J-encoded phenylalanine. Sequences without an unambiguous match to a single V gene segment were excluded from the earlier analysis of approximately 560 of the donors. In an earlier analysis of 587 of the donors, a V segment was called functional when productive rearrangements were above 56.7%, and segregating when the standard deviation between donors exceeded 5%. A statistical classification framework was built for diagnosing cytomegalovirus status from the catalog of TCR beta chain sequences. V and J gene assignment, in a later analysis, came from comparing TCR nucleotide sequences with IMGT/GENE-DB human TR gene sequences. Using the TCRdist pipeline, a later analysis assigned CDR3 sequences along with most-parsimonious VDJ recombination scenarios. In a later analysis, every TCR beta chain was defined by the combination of its CDR3 amino acid sequence and its V-gene family, and reads without a unique V-gene family were dropped. In a later analysis, several hundred highly shared, low-generation-probability nucleotide sequences were removed to address suspected cross-contamination and a sequencing artifact. For each public chain, a later analysis derived a clonal expansion index from normalized ranks of inferred template counts within each repertoire. Generation probabilities in a later analysis came from a VDJ recombination model fitted to out-of-frame rearrangements, and those results were checked against IGoR. A later analysis scored TCR-TCR, TCR-HLA and TCR-CMV co-occurrence with hypergeometric tests, applying a repertoire-size bias correction to TCR pairs. A later analysis estimated false discovery rates by permuting HLA or CMV assignments 20 times. In a later analysis, co-occurring TCRs were grouped using DBSCAN, with TCRdist sequence similarity added in when clustering inside HLA-allele-positive subsets. For co-occurrence clustering, repertoires with fewer than 30,000 or more than 120,000 public chains were excluded, along with roughly five repertoires with anomalous nucleotide sharing. The source is immuneACCESS, and TCRdb retained only in-frame sequences with V and J called. Part of the clones is not carried over; for the studies checked, unresolved V genes explain less than half of this, and the remainder is unexplained. Clone size and V and J calls were adopted from that table, with D and trimming inferred from the DNA. The sample table records 95,000 to 100,000 clones; roughly 80% of these occur just once. The top ten constitute about 6.6% of the sample.

The germline V end is reduced by 8 bases and the J end by 6 bases; junction bases left unmatched: 8. In the germline V gene (reference sequence), CDR1 corresponds to MNHEY and CDR2 to SMNVEV. Inclusive of the bounding cysteine and phenylalanine, the CDR3 is 14 residues long. Only the CDR3 DNA stays, 42 bases, in frame from base 1. In total, just over 650 healthy bone marrow donors made up the cohort. All cohort members were sampled while nominally healthy, although unrecorded immune exposures were likely present. The donor was CMV seropositive and was included in the group of 250 to 350 seropositive cohort members. A peripheral blood sample was collected from each donor, and TCR beta sequencing was performed on peripheral blood mononuclear cells. Genomic DNA was extracted from the blood cell samples with the Qiagen DNeasy Blood Extraction Kit. Summary of the overall study and its limitations: Linkage disequilibrium might explain the correlated functional status among segregating V segments, but an unknown experimental factor could not be excluded. Because HLA typing was missing for some donors at each locus, association tests included only the typed subset. The cohort was sequenced for TCR beta chains only, and without alpha or paired-chain data the features that could be detected were limited. Some IMGT-functional V segments, including TRBV6-2 and TRBV6-3, could not be told apart with the 87-base-pair reads, so those segments were excluded. Most CMV-associated TCR beta chains appeared to be HLA-restricted in a later analysis, and the HLA associations seemed to be driven largely by CMV exposure. A later analysis reported that several top co-occurrence clusters appeared linked to parvovirus B19, influenza, CMV and Epstein-Barr virus. A later genetic analysis associated a missense DCLRE1C variant with V-gene and J-gene trimming of TCR beta chains, and an independent cohort replicated the association. In vitro tests confirmed that three of the cytomegalovirus-associated TCR beta chains recognize cytomegalovirus antigens. While some public TCRs were present in many individuals, most TCR sequences turned up only very rarely across donors. A total of 150 or so TCR beta chains were listed by the study as associated with cytomegalovirus. In an earlier analysis of approximately 600 of the donors, most TCR beta V segments were observed in productive rearrangements about 90% or about 30% of the time, broadly matching IMGT annotations. In a later analysis, HLA-associated TCR beta chains showed more clonal expansion and lower generation probabilities than non-associated chains that were equally common. In a later analysis, the rate of TCR association differed among HLA loci, with DRB1 alleles having the most associated TCRs and HLA-C alleles having the fewest. When HLA alleles, especially DR and DQ, strongly co-occurred, attributing TCR associations to individual alleles was difficult. A further reported finding was that TCR beta sequences accurately predicted the HLA-A and HLA-B alleles for most subjects in the first cohort. Over 15 rarely observed V segments, including chromosome 9 orphons, were excluded from the earlier analysis of a few hundred of the donors because counts were too low. According to the authors, the approach could potentially be generalized to other disease states and immunological phenotypes. A later analysis associated about 17,000 TCR beta sequences with specific HLA alleles at a false discovery rate of 0.05. Cytomegalovirus status was reported to be diagnosed by the classifier with high specificity and sensitivity in both the original and validation cohorts. Roughly uniform sequencing depth across donors was assumed in presence/absence analyses, although this assumption may not hold. A cluster of highly shared sequence variants was judged likely to represent a technical artifact of the sequencing pipeline. Compared with the approximately 670-donor mean, donors in an Asian-associated ancestry cluster had fewer N-insertions in productive TCRs, according to a later genetic analysis. The only immune exposure information available for the cohort was CMV serostatus.

On this clone itself: It has no known antigen specificity. Per-base qualities were not stored, and no clone one base away is much larger.

The source is a man in his forties in good health and CMV-seropositive. Rearrangement joined TRBV27 to TRBJ2-2, and 8 junctional nucleotides match TRBD1. The sample comprised PBMCs. The CDR3 region has the sequence CASGRTGSAGELFF. The nucleotide sequence reads TGTGCCAGCGGGCGGACAGGGAGTGCCGGGGAGCTGTTTTTT.